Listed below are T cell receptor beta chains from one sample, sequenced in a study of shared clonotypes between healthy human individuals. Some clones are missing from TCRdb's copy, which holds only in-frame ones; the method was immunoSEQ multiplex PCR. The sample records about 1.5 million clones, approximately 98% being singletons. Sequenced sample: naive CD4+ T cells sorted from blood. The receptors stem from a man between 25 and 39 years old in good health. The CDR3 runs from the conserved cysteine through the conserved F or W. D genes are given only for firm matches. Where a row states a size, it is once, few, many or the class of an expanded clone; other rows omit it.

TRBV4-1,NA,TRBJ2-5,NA,CASSPPGVPAGYF
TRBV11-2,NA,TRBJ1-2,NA,CASSSLTDKNGYTF
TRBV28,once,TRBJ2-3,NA,CASSLVVRRDFTDTQYF
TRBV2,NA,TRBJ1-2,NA,CASSESGGLYYGYTF
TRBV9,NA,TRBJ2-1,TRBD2,CASSVGSSGGLSGEQFF
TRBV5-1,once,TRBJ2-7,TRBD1,CASSLGTGYEQYF
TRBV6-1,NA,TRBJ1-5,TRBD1,CASTGTGGRGQPQHF
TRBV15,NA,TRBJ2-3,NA,CATSRYRGTDTQYF
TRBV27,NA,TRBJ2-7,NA,CASSATTGLHEQYF
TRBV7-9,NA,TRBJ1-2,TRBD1,CASSTGQGWNYGYTF
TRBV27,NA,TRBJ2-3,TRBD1,CATRGDRGHDTQYF
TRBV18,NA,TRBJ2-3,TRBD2,CASSLNGRALDTQYF
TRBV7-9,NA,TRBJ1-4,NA,CASSFSQDNEKLFF
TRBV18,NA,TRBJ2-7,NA,CASSPSGSPNYEQYF
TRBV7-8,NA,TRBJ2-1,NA,CASSLASAYNEQFF
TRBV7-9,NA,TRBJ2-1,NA,CASSALRGGGNEQFF
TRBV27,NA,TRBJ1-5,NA,CASSALGVGAYSNQPQHF
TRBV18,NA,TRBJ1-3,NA,CASSPQGPPGNTIYF
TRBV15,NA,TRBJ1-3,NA,CATSRDSFSGNTIYF
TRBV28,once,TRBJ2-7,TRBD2,CASSLRGAYEQYF
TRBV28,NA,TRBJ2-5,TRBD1,CASTPIGTGKQETQYF
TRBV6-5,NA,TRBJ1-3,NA,CASSYQFTAGNTIYF
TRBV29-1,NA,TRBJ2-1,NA,CSVEVIVHNEQFF
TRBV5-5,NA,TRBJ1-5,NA,CASSSLASHLSNQPQHF
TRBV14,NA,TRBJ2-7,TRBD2,CASSLTPASGTYEQYF
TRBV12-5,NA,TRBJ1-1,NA,CASGLGQNTEAFF
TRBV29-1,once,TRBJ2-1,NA,CSVEARLYNEQFF
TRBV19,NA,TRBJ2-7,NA,CASRGVYEQYF
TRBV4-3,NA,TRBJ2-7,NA,CASSRGQGGGGPYEQYF
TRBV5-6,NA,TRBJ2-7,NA,CASSLFVGTTHYEQYF
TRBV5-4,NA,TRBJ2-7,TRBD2,CASRPSGSHEQYF
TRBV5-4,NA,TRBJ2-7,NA,CASSRGASEQYF
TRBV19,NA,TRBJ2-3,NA,CASSTASSFDTQYF
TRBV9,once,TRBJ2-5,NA,CASSAQGAASGRGSTQYF
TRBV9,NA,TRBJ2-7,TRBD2,CASSAGLAVYEQYF
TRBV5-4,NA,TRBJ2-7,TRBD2,CASSRKTSGTYEQYF
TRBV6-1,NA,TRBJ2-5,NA,CASSGSLQETQYF
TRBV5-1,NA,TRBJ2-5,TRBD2,CASGTSGTYQETQYF
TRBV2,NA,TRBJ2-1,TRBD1,CASTSPLRGPNEQFF
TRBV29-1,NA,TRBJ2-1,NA,CSVIRRTSYNEQFF
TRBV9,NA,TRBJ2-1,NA,CASSVAWRDEQFF
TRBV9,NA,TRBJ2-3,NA,CASSVTPDPARADTQYF
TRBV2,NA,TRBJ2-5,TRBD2,CASTQLAVEETQYF
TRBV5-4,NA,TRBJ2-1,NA,CASSSSRLYNEQFF
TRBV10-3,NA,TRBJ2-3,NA,CAIRNRSSTDTQYF
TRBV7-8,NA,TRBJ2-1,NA,CASSLARAVYNEQFF
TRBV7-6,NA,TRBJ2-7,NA,CASSFGTSGRYEQYF
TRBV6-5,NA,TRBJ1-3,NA,CASSLGTALNAIYF
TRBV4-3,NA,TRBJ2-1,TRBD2,CASSQEGTTSHEQFF
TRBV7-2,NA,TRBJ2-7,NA,CASSLGGTTGQYF
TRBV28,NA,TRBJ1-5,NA,CASRGTPSSNQPQHF